These T cell receptor beta chains were read from a single sample in a study of cytomegalovirus exposure and HLA in healthy donors. Sequencing was performed with immunoSEQ multiplex PCR; in TCRdb, only in-frame clones are kept and a portion is missing. The sample records 170,000 or so clones, 70% to 85% being singletons. The sample consisted of PBMCs. The source is a man aged 50-60 years in good health and CMV-seropositive. The CDR3 runs from the conserved cysteine through the conserved F or W. The D gene is left open where the match is weak. Only some rows state a clone size, as once, few, many or a class for expanded clones.

J gene | clone size | D gene | V gene | CDR3 protein | CDR3 DNA
TRBJ1-2 | few | TRBD1 | TRBV19 | CASSIYRGHIYGYTF | TGTGCCAGTAGTATATACAGGGGGCACATCTATGGCTACACCTTC
TRBJ2-1 | . | . | TRBV10-1 | CASSETSTLPEQFF | TGCGCCAGCAGTGAGACTAGTACCCTCCCTGAGCAGTTCTTC
TRBJ1-2 | . | TRBD1 | TRBV4-2 | CASSPGGSVNYGYTF | TGTGCCAGCAGCCCAGGGGGCTCGGTAAACTATGGCTACACCTTC
TRBJ1-5 | . | . | TRBV27 | CASSPNPAGAGSQPQHF | TGTGCCAGCAGTCCCAACCCCGCGGGGGCCGGGAGTCAGCCCCAGCATTTT
TRBJ1-2 | . | . | TRBV6-5 | CASSYPPWRGGGYTF | TGTGCCAGCAGTTACCCTCCTTGGAGGGGCGGCGGCTACACCTTC
TRBJ1-2 | . | . | TRBV10-2 | CASSENRVYGYTF | TGCGCCAGCAGTGAGAACAGAGTCTATGGCTACACCTTC
TRBJ1-6 | . | . | TRBV11-2 | CASSPRRGRMNSPLHF | TGTGCCAGCAGCCCTCGGCGGGGGCGCATGAATTCACCCCTCCACTTT
TRBJ1-2 | . | TRBD1 | TRBV6-4 | CASSGNRGLGGYTF | TGTGCCAGCTCTGGAAACAGGGGCCTCGGGGGCTACACCTTC
TRBJ1-2 | . | TRBD1 | TRBV6-5 | CASSYEGAYGYTF | TGTGCCAGCAGTTACGAGGGGGCCTATGGCTACACCTTC
TRBJ2-2 | . | TRBD2 | TRBV4-1 | CASSQPPRVAGGNTGELFF | TGCGCCAGCAGCCAACCCCCTCGGGTGGCGGGAGGGAACACCGGGGAGCTGTTTTTT
TRBJ2-5 | . | . | TRBV20-1 | CSARNLETQYF | TGCAGTGCTAGAAACTTGGAGACCCAGTACTTC
TRBJ2-1 | . | TRBD2 | TRBV2 | CASRGTSGPNEQFF | TGTGCCAGCAGGGGGACTAGCGGTCCTAATGAGCAGTTCTTC
TRBJ2-3 | . | . | TRBV5-1 | CASSPDGSRGNREDTQYF | TGCGCCAGCAGCCCGGACGGATCCCGGGGTAATAGGGAAGATACGCAGTATTTT
TRBJ2-1 | . | TRBD2 | TRBV15 | CATRVPHVPHRTSGNYNEQFF | TGTGCCACCAGAGTGCCTCATGTCCCCCACCGGACTAGCGGAAATTACAATGAGCAGTTCTTC
TRBJ1-5 | . | TRBD1 | TRBV6-6 | CASRGTVRGLNQPQHF | TGTGCCAGCAGGGGGACAGTTAGGGGCCTAAATCAGCCCCAGCATTTT
TRBJ1-3 | . | . | TRBV6-1 | CASRSTSSGNTIYF | TGTGCCAGCAGGTCAACGAGCTCTGGAAACACCATATATTTT
TRBJ2-1 | once | . | TRBV10-1 | CASSESPQGSNEQFF | TGCGCCAGCAGTGAGTCTCCACAGGGTTCCAATGAGCAGTTCTTC
TRBJ2-3 | . | TRBD1 | TRBV7-9 | CASSSRDSGSDTQYF | TGTGCCAGCAGCTCCCGGGACAGCGGTTCAGATACGCAGTATTTT
TRBJ2-3 | . | . | TRBV5-1 | CASSPGLSTDTQYF | TGCGCCAGCAGCCCGGGACTTAGCACAGATACGCAGTATTTT
TRBJ1-2 | . | . | TRBV5-1 | CASSLAVPDGYTF | TGCGCCAGCAGCTTGGCGGTACCCGATGGCTACACCTTC
TRBJ2-1 | . | TRBD1 | TRBV27 | CASSLRTGEILNEQFF | TGTGCCAGCAGCCTGCGGACAGGGGAAATTCTAAATGAGCAGTTCTTC
TRBJ2-5 | . | TRBD1 | TRBV5-4 | CASSLVGQGGETQYF | TGTGCCAGCAGCTTGGTGGGACAGGGGGGAGAGACCCAGTACTTC
TRBJ1-5 | . | . | TRBV19 | CASSPGGARRLAQHF | TGTGCCAGTAGTCCGGGTGGAGCCAGGAGGCTTGCCCAGCATTTT
TRBJ2-5 | . | . | TRBV9 | CASSAQVTRETQYF | TGTGCCAGCAGCGCACAGGTCACAAGGGAGACCCAGTACTTC
TRBJ1-1 | . | . | TRBV19 | CASSIPWQGTTEAFF | TGTGCCAGTAGTATTCCTTGGCAGGGGACGACTGAAGCTTTCTTT
TRBJ1-4 | once | TRBD1 | TRBV5-1 | CASSFEGQGLAEKLFF | TGCGCCAGCAGCTTCGAGGGACAGGGGTTAGCTGAAAAACTGTTTTTT
TRBJ2-7 | . | . | TRBV11-2 | CASSLDRTPSYEQYF | TGTGCCAGCAGCTTGGACAGAACGCCATCCTACGAGCAGTACTTC
TRBJ2-2 | . | TRBD1 | TRBV9 | CASSAPGQWNTGELFF | TGTGCCAGCAGCGCACCGGGACAGTGGAACACCGGGGAGCTGTTTTTT
TRBJ2-7 | many | TRBD1 | TRBV6-1 | CASSADRGPYEQYF | TGTGCCAGCAGTGCGGACAGGGGACCCTACGAGCAGTACTTC
TRBJ2-7 | . | TRBD1 | TRBV19 | CASRKGQGSSYEQYF | TGTGCCAGTAGGAAAGGACAGGGTAGCTCCTACGAGCAGTACTTC
TRBJ2-2 | once | . | TRBV2 | CASRPDSGELFF | TGTGCCAGCAGACCCGACAGCGGGGAGCTGTTTTTT
TRBJ2-1 | few | . | TRBV4-2 | CASSQVGSEQFF | TGTGCCAGCAGCCAAGTTGGGAGTGAGCAGTTCTTC
TRBJ2-5 | . | TRBD1 | TRBV7-7 | CASSLLDRGQTQYF | TGTGCCAGCAGCTTATTGGACAGGGGTCAGACCCAGTACTTC
TRBJ1-5 | . | . | TRBV5-6 | CASSLGSLGSNQPQHF | TGTGCCAGCAGCTTGGGCAGCCTAGGTAGCAATCAGCCCCAGCATTTT
TRBJ2-1 | . | TRBD1 | TRBV7-9 | CASSLVAGTGSYNEQFF | TGTGCCAGCAGCTTAGTTGCAGGGACAGGATCTTACAATGAGCAGTTCTTC
TRBJ1-6 | once | TRBD1 | TRBV27 | CASSLSGQGSSPLHF | TGTGCCAGCAGTTTATCGGGACAGGGTAGTTCACCCCTCCACTTT
TRBJ1-3 | . | . | TRBV25-1 | CATTDSGNTIYF | TGTGCCACGACAGATTCTGGAAACACCATATATTTT
TRBJ2-3 | . | . | TRBV25-1 | CASSEYKSFTDTQYF | TGTGCCAGCAGTGAATATAAAAGCTTCACAGATACGCAGTATTTT
TRBJ2-3 | . | TRBD2 | TRBV30 | CAWSSGGRPTDTQYF | TGTGCCTGGAGTTCAGGCGGGAGGCCCACAGATACGCAGTATTTT
TRBJ2-5 | . | TRBD1 | TRBV5-1 | CASSRDSQETQYF | TGCGCCAGCAGCCGGGACAGCCAAGAGACCCAGTACTTC
TRBJ1-6 | . | TRBD1 | TRBV6-5 | CASRRTGANSPLHF | TGTGCCAGCAGGCGGACAGGGGCAAATTCACCCCTCCACTTT
TRBJ2-5 | once | TRBD2 | TRBV6-5 | CASSYSIGRGAETQYF | TGTGCCAGCAGTTACTCGATAGGGAGGGGAGCAGAGACCCAGTACTTC
TRBJ1-1 | . | . | TRBV7-8 | CASSLLQLRNTEAFF | TGTGCCAGCAGCTTACTACAGCTAAGGAACACTGAAGCTTTCTTT
TRBJ2-5 | . | . | TRBV2 | CASEGGAGQETQYF | TGTGCCTCTGAAGGGGGGGCCGGCCAAGAGACCCAGTACTTC
TRBJ1-5 | once | . | TRBV30 | CAWSVRGGRHQPQHF | TGTGCCTGGAGTGTACGGGGGGGGCGTCATCAGCCCCAGCATTTT
TRBJ2-2 | . | TRBD1 | TRBV15 | CATSSSGQRYTGELFF | TGTGCCACCAGCAGTTCGGGACAGCGCTACACCGGGGAGCTGTTTTTT
TRBJ1-5 | . | . | TRBV15 | CATSRDRTSGQPQHF | TGTGCCACCAGCAGAGATCGGACCTCGGGACAGCCCCAGCATTTT
TRBJ1-4 | few | . | TRBV7-6 | CASSLGGFGKLFF | TGTGCCAGCAGCTTAGGAGGGTTCGGAAAACTGTTTTTT
TRBJ1-2 | . | . | TRBV6-5 | CASSYGRPQLGYGYTF | TGTGCCAGCAGTTACGGGAGGCCGCAGCTTGGCTATGGCTACACCTTC
TRBJ2-6 | . | TRBD1 | TRBV2 | CASTGGLGTGANVLTF | TGTGCCAGTACAGGGGGCCTAGGCACTGGGGCCAACGTCCTGACTTTC
TRBJ1-5 | few | . | TRBV6-6 | CASSLTGDQPQHF | TGTGCCAGCAGTCTGACAGGCGATCAGCCCCAGCATTTT
TRBJ1-6 | . | TRBD1 | TRBV9 | CASTPTGVGNSPLHF | TGTGCCAGCACCCCCACAGGGGTCGGGAATTCACCCCTCCACTTT
TRBJ2-3 | . | TRBD2 | TRBV9 | CASSVGSSGGISTDTQYF | TGTGCCAGCAGCGTAGGGTCTAGCGGGGGGATTTCCACAGATACGCAGTATTTT
TRBJ1-2 | . | . | TRBV2 | CASSEALEGTNYGYTF | TGTGCCAGCAGTGAAGCGCTTGAGGGTACCAACTATGGCTACACCTTC
TRBJ1-2 | . | . | TRBV13 | CASSLGMWEFF | TGTGCCAGCAGCTTAGGAATGTGGGAGTTCTTC
TRBJ1-2 | . | . | TRBV14 | CASSQGTPPPEGYTF | TGTGCCAGCAGCCAAGGGACTCCTCCCCCGGAAGGCTACACCTTC